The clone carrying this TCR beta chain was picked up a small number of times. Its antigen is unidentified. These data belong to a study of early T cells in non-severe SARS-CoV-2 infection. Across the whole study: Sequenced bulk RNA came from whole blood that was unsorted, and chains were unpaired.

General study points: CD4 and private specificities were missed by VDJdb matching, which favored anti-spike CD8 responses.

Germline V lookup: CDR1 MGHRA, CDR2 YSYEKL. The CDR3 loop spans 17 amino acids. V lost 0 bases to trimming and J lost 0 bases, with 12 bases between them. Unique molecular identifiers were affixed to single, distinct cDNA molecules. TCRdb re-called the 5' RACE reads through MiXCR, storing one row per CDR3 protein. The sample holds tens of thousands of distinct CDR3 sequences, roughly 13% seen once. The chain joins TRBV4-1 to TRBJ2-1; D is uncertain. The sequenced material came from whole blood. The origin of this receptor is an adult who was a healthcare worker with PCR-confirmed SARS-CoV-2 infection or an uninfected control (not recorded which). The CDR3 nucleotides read TGCGCCAGCAGCCAAGATCAGACCCATAGCTCCTACAATGAGCAGTTCTTC. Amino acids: CASSQDQTHSSYNEQFF.